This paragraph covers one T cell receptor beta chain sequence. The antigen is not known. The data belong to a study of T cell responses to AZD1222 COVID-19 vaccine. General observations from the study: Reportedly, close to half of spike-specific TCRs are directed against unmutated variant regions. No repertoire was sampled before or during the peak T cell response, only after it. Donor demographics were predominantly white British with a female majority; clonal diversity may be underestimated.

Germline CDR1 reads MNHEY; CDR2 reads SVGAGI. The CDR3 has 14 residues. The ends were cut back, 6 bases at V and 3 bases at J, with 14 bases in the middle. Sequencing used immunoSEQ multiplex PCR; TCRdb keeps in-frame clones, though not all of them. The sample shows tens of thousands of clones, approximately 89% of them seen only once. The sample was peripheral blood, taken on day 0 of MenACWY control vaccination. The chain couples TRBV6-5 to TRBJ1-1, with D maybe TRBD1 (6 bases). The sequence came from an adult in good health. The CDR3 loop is CASSFRGRDTEAFF. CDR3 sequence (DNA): TGTGCCAGCAGCTTCAGGGGAAGGGACACTGAAGCTTTCTTT.